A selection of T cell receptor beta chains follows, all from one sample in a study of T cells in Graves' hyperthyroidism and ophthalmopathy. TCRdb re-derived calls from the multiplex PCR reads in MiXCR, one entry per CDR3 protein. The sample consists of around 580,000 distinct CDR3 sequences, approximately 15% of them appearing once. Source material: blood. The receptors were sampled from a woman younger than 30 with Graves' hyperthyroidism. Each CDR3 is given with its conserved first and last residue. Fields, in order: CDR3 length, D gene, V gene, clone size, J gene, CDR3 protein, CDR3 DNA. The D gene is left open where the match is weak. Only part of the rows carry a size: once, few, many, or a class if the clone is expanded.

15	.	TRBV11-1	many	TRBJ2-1	CASSLVPLAADEQFF	TGTGCCAGCAGCTTAGTGCCGCTAGCCGCAGATGAGCAGTTCTTC
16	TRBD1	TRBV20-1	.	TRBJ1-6	CSASLTGGLPNSPLHF	TGCAGTGCAAGCCTGACAGGGGGCCTCCCTAATTCACCCCTCCACTTT
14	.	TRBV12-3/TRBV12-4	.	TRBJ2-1	CASSFVSSNNEQFF	TGTGCCAGCAGTTTTGTCAGTTCGAACAATGAGCAGTTCTTC
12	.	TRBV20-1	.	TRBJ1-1	CSATGQMTEAFF	TGCAGTGCTACCGGACAGATGACTGAAGCTTTCTTT
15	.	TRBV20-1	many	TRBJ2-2	CSARSAHGNTGELFF	TGCAGTGCTAGATCGGCACACGGGAACACCGGGGAGCTGTTTTTT
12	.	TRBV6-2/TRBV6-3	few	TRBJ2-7	CASSLQDYEQYF	TGTGCCAGCAGCCTACAAGACTACGAGCAGTACTTC
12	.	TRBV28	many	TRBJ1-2	CASKERRDGYTF	TGTGCCAGCAAAGAGCGACGAGACGGCTACACCTTC
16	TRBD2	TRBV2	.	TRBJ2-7	CASSEEAAGGLSEQYF	TGTGCCAGCAGTGAAGAGGCCGCGGGGGGGTTGAGTGAGCAGTACTTC
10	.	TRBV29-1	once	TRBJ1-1	CSVAGAEAFF	TGCAGCGTTGCAGGGGCTGAAGCTTTCTTT
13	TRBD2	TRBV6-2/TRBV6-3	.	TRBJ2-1	CASTRGLDNEQFF	TGTGCCAGCACCAGGGGACTAGACAATGAGCAGTTCTTC
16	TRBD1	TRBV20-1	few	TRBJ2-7	CSARETGTATTYEQYF	TGCAGTGCTAGAGAAACCGGGACAGCGACTACCTACGAGCAGTACTTC
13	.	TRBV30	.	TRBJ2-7	CAWREGVSYEQYF	TGTGCCTGGAGGGAGGGGGTATCCTACGAGCAGTACTTC
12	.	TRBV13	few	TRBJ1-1	CASSPWVTEAFF	TGTGCCAGCAGTCCCTGGGTCACTGAAGCTTTCTTT
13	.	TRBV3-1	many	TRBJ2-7	CASSQDPLYEQYF	TGTGCCAGCAGCCAAGATCCCCTTTACGAGCAGTACTTC
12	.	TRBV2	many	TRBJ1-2	CASSDTVYGYTF	TGTGCCAGCAGTGATACAGTCTATGGCTACACCTTC
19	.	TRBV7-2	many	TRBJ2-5	CASSSRRVAGAPGQETQYF	TGTGCCAGCAGCTCCCGAAGAGTGGCGGGGGCCCCGGGTCAAGAGACCCAGTACTTC